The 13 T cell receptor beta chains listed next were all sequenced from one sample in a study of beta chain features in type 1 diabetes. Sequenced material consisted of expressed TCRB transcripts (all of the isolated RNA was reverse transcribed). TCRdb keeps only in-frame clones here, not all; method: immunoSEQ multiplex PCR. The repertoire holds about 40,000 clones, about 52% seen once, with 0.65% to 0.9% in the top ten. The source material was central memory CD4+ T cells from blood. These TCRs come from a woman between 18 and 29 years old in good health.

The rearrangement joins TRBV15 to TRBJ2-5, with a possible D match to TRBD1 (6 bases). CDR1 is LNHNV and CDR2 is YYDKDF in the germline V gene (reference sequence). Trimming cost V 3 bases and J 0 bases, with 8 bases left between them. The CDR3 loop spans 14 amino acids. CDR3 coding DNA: TGTGCCACCAGCAGTGGACAGTACCAAGAGACCCAGTACTTC. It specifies CATSSGQYQETQYF.

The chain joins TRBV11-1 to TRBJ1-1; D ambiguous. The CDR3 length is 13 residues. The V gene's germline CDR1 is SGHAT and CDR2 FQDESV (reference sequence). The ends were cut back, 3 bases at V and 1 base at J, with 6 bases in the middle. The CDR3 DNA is TGTGCCAGCAGCTTCCAGGCGAACACTGAAGCTTTCTTT. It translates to CASSFQANTEAFF.

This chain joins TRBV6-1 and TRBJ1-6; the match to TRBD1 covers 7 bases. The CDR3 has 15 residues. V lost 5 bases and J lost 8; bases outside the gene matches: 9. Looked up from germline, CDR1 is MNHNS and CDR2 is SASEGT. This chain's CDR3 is CASSTGQLMYSPLHF. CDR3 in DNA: TGTGCCAGCAGTACGGGACAGCTCATGTATTCACCCCTCCACTTT.

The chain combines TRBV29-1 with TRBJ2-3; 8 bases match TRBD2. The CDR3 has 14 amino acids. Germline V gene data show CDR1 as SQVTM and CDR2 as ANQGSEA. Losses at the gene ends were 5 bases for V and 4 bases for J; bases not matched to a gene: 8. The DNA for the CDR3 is TGCAGCGTTTCTCCGGGAGGGCCGGCAGATACGCAGTATTTT. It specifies CSVSPGGPADTQYF.

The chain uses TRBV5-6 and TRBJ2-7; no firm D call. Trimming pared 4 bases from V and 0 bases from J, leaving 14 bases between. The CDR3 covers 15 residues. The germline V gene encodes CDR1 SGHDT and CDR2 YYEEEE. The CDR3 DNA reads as TGTGCCAGCAGCCCCCGGTCGGTGAGCTCCTACGAGCAGTACTTC. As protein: CASSPRSVSSYEQYF.

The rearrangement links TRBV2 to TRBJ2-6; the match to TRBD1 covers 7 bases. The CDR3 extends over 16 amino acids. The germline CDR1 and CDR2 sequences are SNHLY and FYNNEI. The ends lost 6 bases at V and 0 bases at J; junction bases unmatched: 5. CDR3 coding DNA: TGTGCCAGCAGACAGGGGACCTTCTCTGGGGCCAACGTCCTGACTTTC. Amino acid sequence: CASRQGTFSGANVLTF.

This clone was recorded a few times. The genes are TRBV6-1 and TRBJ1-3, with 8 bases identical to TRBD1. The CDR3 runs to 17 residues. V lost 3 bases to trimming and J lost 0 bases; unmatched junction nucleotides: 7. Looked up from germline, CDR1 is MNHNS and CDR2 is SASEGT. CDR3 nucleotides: TGTGCCAGCAGTGACCGAGGACAGGGTAGCTCTGGAAACACCATATATTTT. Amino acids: CASSDRGQGSSGNTIYF.

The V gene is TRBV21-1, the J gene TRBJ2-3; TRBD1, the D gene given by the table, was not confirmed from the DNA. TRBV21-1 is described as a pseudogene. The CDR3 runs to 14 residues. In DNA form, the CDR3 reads TGTGCCAGCAGCAAAGGACAGGGATCAGATACGCAGTATTTT. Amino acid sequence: CASSKGQGSDTQYF.

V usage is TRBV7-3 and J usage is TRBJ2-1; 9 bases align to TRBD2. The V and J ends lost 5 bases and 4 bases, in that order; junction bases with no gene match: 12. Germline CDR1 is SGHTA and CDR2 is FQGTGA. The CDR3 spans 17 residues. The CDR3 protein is CASSAPERGAAYNEQFF. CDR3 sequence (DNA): TGTGCCAGCAGCGCACCCGAGCGGGGGGCCGCTTACAATGAGCAGTTCTTC.

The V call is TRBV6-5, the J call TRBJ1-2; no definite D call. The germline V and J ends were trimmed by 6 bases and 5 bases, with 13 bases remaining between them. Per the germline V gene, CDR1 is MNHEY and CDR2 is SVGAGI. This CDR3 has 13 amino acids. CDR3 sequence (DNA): TGTGCCAGCAGCCCCTCGGCTAGTTATGGCTACACCTTC. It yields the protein CASSPSASYGYTF.

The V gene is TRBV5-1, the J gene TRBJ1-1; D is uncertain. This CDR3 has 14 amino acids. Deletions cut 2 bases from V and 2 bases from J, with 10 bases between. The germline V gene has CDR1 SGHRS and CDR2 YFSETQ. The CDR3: CASSLNGGNTEAFF. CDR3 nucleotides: TGCGCCAGCAGCTTAAACGGAGGAAACACTGAAGCTTTCTTT.

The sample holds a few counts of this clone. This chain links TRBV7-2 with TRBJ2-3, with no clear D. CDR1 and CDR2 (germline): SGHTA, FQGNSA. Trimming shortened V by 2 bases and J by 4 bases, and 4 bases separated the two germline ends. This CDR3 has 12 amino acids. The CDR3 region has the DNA TGTGCCAGCAGCTTACAGTCAGATACGCAGTATTTT. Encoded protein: CASSLQSDTQYF.

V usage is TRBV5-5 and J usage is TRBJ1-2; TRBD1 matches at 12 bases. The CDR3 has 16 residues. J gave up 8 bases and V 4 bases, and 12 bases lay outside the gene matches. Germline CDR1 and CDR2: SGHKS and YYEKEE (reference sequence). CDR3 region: CASSAAPGQGAGGYTF. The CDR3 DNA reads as TGTGCCAGCAGCGCGGCTCCGGGACAGGGGGCTGGGGGCTACACCTTC.